What follows are 8 T cell receptor beta chains derived from one specimen sequenced in a study of T cell responses to AZD1222 COVID-19 vaccine. Clones were sequenced by immunoSEQ multiplex PCR, and TCRdb holds only the in-frame ones, with some missing. The repertoire holds 100,000 to 150,000 clones, with 70% to 90% as singletons. The specimen comprised peripheral blood, sampled on day 0 of AZD1222 vaccination. These receptors all come from an adult in good health.

The chain combines TRBV20-1 with TRBJ2-7, with unresolved D. Germline loops: CDR1 DFQATT, CDR2 SNEGSKA (reference sequence). The V end was cut by 3 bases, the J end by 1 base, with 7 bases between. This CDR3 spans 12 amino acids. CDR3 DNA: TGCAGTGCTAGTCGCACGTCCTACGAGCAGTACTTC. Protein: CSASRTSYEQYF.

The rearrangement links TRBV5-1 to TRBJ2-7; D may be TRBD1 (5 bases). Trimming removed 1 base from V and 0 bases from J, with 11 bases in between. The germline V gene encodes CDR1 SGHRS and CDR2 YFSETQ. The CDR3 is made up of 15 amino acids. The CDR3 DNA reads as TGCGCCAGCAGCTTGTTTCCAGGGCGCTCCTACGAGCAGTACTTC. It yields the protein CASSLFPGRSYEQYF.

This clone has a single count. The chain has TRBV12-5 and TRBJ2-3; 7 bases align to TRBD1. The CDR3 covers 13 residues. Germline V lookup: CDR1 LGHNT, CDR2 FRNRAP. With V trimmed by 5 bases and J by 6 bases, 5 bases remained unmatched. CDR3 region: CASGRQGLDTQYF. The CDR3 DNA is TGTGCTAGTGGTAGACAGGGATTGGATACGCAGTATTTT.

The chain has TRBV14 and TRBJ2-5; the match to TRBD1 covers 7 bases. V lost 6 bases and J lost 5; bases outside the gene matches: 9. The CDR3 contains 14 residues. CDR1 is SGHDN, CDR2 FVKESK, per germline. In nucleotides, the CDR3 is TGTGCCAGCAGTTATAGACAGGGTCCGGAGACCCAGTACTTC. This translates into CASSYRQGPETQYF.

In DNA, the CDR3 is TGTGCCAGCAGTTCCTACTGGGACAGCACTTATAGCAATCAGCCCCAGCATTTT. This codes for CASSSYWDSTYSNQPQHF. This chain joins TRBV27 and TRBJ1-5, with 7 bases that match TRBD1. Germline CDR1 is MNHEY and CDR2 is SMNVEV (reference sequence). V dropped 4 bases and J dropped 0; count of bases not matched to a gene: 12. The CDR3 loop spans 18 amino acids.

The chain links TRBV27 to TRBJ2-1, with TRBD2 identical over 7 bases. CDR1 MNHEY and CDR2 SMNVEV come from the germline V gene (reference sequence). The CDR3 totals 15 residues. V trimming: 4 bases; J trimming: 2 bases; junction bases outside the gene matches: 5. The chain's CDR3 is CASSSIAGTYNEQFF. CDR3 nucleotides: TGTGCCAGCAGTTCAATAGCGGGTACCTACAATGAGCAGTTCTTC.

This clone appeared once. This chain connects TRBV30 to TRBJ2-1; perhaps TRBD2 as D (5 bases). Deletions cut 0 bases from V and 8 bases from J, with 8 bases between. The CDR3 is made up of 12 amino acids. The germline gives CDR1 GTSNPN, CDR2 SVGIG (reference sequence). CDR3 sequence reads: CAWSVVSDEQFF. Here the CDR3 DNA reads TGTGCCTGGAGTGTGGTTAGCGATGAGCAGTTCTTC.

This rearrangement joins TRBV19 to TRBJ2-5; the D gene is possibly TRBD1 (5 bases). CDR3 length: 16 amino acids. Germline V gene lookup returns CDR1 LNHDA and CDR2 SQIVND (reference sequence). V was cut by 3 bases and J by 3 bases, with 17 bases left in between. The CDR3 DNA reads as TGTGCCAGTAGTATTAGGGGTCGCAGGGCCGAAGAGACCCAGTACTTC. Translation gives CASSIRGRRAEETQYF.